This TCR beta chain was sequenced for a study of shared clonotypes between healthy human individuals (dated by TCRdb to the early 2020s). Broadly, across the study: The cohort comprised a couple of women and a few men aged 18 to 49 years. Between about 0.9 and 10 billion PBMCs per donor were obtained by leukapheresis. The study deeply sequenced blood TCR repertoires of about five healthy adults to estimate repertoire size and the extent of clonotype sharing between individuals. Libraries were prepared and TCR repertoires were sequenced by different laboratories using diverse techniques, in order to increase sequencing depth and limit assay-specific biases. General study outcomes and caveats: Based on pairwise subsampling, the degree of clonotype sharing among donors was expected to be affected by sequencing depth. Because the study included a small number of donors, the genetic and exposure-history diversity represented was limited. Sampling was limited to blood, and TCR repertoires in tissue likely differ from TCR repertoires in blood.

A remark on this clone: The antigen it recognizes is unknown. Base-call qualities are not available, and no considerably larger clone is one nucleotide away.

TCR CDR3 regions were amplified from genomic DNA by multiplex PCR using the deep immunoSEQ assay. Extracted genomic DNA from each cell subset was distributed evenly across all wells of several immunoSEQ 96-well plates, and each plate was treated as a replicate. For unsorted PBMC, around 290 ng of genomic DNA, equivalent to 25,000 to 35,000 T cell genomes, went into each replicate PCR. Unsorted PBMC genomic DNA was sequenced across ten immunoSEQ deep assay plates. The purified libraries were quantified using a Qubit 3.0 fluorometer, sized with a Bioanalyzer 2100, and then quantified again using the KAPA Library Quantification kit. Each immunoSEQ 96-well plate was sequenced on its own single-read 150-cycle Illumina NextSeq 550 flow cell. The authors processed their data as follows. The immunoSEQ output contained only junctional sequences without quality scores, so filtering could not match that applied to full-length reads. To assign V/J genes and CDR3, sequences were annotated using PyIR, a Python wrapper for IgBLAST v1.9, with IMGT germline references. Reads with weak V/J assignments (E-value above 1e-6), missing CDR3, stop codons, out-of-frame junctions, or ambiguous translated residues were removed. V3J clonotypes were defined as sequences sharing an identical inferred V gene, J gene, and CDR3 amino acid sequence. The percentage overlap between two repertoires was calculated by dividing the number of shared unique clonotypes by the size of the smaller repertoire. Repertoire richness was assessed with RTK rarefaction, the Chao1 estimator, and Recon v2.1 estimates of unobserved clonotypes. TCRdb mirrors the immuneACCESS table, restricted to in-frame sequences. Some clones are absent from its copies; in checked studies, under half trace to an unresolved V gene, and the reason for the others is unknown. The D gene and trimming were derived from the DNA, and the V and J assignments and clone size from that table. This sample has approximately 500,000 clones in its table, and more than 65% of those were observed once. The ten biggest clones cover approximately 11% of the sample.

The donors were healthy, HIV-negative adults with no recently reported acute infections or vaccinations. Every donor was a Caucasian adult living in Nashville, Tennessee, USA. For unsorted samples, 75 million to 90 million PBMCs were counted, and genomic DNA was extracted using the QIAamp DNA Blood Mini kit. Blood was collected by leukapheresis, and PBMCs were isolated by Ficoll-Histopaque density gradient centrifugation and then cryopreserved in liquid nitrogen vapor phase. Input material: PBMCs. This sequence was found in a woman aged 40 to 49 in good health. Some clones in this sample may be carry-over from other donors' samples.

CDR3 reads: CASSSGWLPVIGYTF. The nucleotide sequence is given as TGTGCCAGCAGCTCCGGGTGGCTCCCCGTAATAGGCTACACCTTC. The chain is assembled from TRBV7-2 and TRBJ1-2, with the identity of the D gene unclear. The CDR3 spans 15 residues, from the cysteine through the phenylalanine. The kept DNA is CDR3 alone, 45 bases in frame from the first base. A distance of 20 bases separates the germline ends of V and J, which lose 4 bases and 8 bases respectively. The germline V gene provides CDR1 SGHTA and CDR2 FQGNSA.